Shown below are 16 T cell receptor beta chains from a single sample sequenced in a study of OX40 agonist ivuxolimab in advanced cancers. Library preparation was by the immunoSEQ multiplex PCR assay. TCRdb took over this immuneACCESS table, retaining in-frame rearrangements with V and J assigned. Such tables are incomplete; in checked studies, under half of the missing clones stem from an unresolved V gene, and the remainder is unexplained. This sample holds tens of thousands of clones; over 90% were observed only once. Together, the top ten hold around 0.7% of the sample. The specimen was CD4+ or CD8+ T cells sorted from blood, collected in a trial of the OX40 agonist ivuxolimab. The receptor source for this set is an adult with an advanced solid tumor such as melanoma, head and neck, liver or kidney cancer.

As concerns this clone: The junction does not match germline at one end; this may be a read error. The genes are TRBV4-1 and TRBJ1-2; 9 nucleotides agree with TRBD1. This CDR3 spans 17 amino acids. Germline loops: CDR1 MGHRA, CDR2 YSYEKL. The CDR3 region is CASSQEGGTGFRHGHTF. DNA for the CDR3: TGCGCCAGCAGCCAAGAAGGTGGGACAGGGTTTCGTCATGGCCACACCTTC.

The chain has TRBV7-2 and TRBJ2-5; D gene uncertain. The CDR3 runs 16 residues. Germline V gives CDR1 SGHTA, CDR2 FQGNSA. Between the trimmed V and J ends, which lost 8 bases and 5 bases, there was a span of 24 bases. The chain's CDR3 is CASQPTYLGQTETQYF. The CDR3, as DNA: TGTGCCAGCCAACCCACATATCTCGGGCAGACGGAGACCCAGTACTTC.

The V gene is TRBV5-4, the J gene TRBJ1-2; a possible D gene is TRBD1 (6 bases). The CDR3 is 16 residues long. Germline CDR1 is SGHNT and CDR2 is YYREEE (reference sequence). Trimming removed 7 bases at V and 4 bases at J, with 23 bases between. CDR3 DNA: TGTGCCAGCCGCGCGAACCTAGCGAGGACAGCCTATGGCTACACCTTC. Translating gives CASRANLARTAYGYTF.

V usage is TRBV2 and J usage is TRBJ2-7; 7 bases map to TRBD1. Germline V CDR1 and CDR2: SNHLY, FYNNEI. Trimming cost V 7 bases and J 7 bases; bases outside gene matches: 10. The CDR3 has 13 amino acids. The CDR3 spells CASTLQGRVEQYF. As DNA, the CDR3 is TGTGCCAGCACCCTACAGGGGCGAGTGGAGCAGTACTTC.

The chain joins TRBV7-2 to TRBJ2-7; D perhaps matches TRBD2 (6 bases). Germline assignment: CDR1 SGHTA and CDR2 FQGNSA. Trimming pared 2 bases from V and 0 bases from J, leaving 11 bases between. The CDR3 loop spans 15 amino acids. The CDR3 region is CASSLRRGSSYEQYF. The CDR3 DNA sequence: TGTGCCAGCAGCTTAAGGCGGGGCAGCTCCTACGAGCAGTACTTC.

J is TRBJ2-7 and V is TRBV19; maybe TRBD2 (5 bases). The germline V and J ends were trimmed by 4 bases and 0 bases, with 10 bases remaining between them. The CDR3 length is 14 residues. CDR1 is LNHDA and CDR2 is SQIVND in the germline V gene (reference sequence). The DNA for the CDR3 is TGTGCCAGTAGTAAAACGGGGAGCTCCTACGAGCAGTACTTC. This encodes CASSKTGSSYEQYF.

The chain is built from TRBV11-2 and TRBJ2-1; TRBD2 matches 10 bases. The CDR3 runs 16 residues. Germline-derived CDR1 and CDR2 are SGHAT and FQNNGV. V lost 5 bases, J lost 6 bases, and 10 bases stayed unmatched. CDR3: CASSQGIAGGPNEQFF. Written as DNA, the CDR3 is TGTGCCAGCAGCCAAGGTATAGCGGGAGGCCCCAATGAGCAGTTCTTC. The variable domain in full, completed from reference TRBV11-2 and TRBJ2-1, reads EAGVAQSPRYKIIEKRQSVAFWCNPISGHATLYWYQQILGQGPKLLIQFQNNGVVDDSQLPKDRFSAERLKGVDSTLKIQPAKLEDSAVYLCASSQGIAGGPNEQFFGPGTRLTVL.

The chain recombines TRBV4-2 with TRBJ2-7, with D possibly TRBD2 on 6 matching bases. V lost 0 bases, J lost 7 bases, and 22 bases lay in between. This CDR3 comprises 17 residues. Germline-derived CDR1 and CDR2 are LGHNA and YNFKEQ. DNA of the CDR3: TGTGCCAGCAGCCAAGAAACATTGGCGGGCAAGGGGAGGGAGCAGTACTTC. Translation: CASSQETLAGKGREQYF.

This clone was seen just once. CDR3 amino acids: CASSIIGNSGNTIYF. CDR3 coding DNA: TGTGCCAGTAGTATAATCGGCAATTCTGGAAACACCATATATTTT. V and J are TRBV19 and TRBJ1-3; no firm D call. Germline CDR1 reads LNHDA; CDR2 reads SQIVND (reference sequence). V was trimmed by 2 bases and J by 1 base, leaving 9 bases between them. The CDR3 runs 15 residues. Looking up the rest from reference TRBV19 and TRBJ1-3 gives the full variable domain: DGGITQSPKYLFRKEGQNVTLSCEQNLNHDAMYWYRQDPGQGLRLIYYSQIVNDFQKGDIAEGYSVSREKKESFPLTVTSAQKNPTAFYLCASSIIGNSGNTIYFGEGSWLTVV.

The V and J genes are TRBV28 and TRBJ1-5; D uncertain. Germline assignment: CDR1 MDHEN and CDR2 SYDVKM. The CDR3 length is 11 residues. Trimming cost V 1 base and J 9 bases, with 4 bases left between them. DNA of the CDR3: TGTGCCAGCAGTTTATATCGGCCCCAGCATTTT. Its protein is CASSLYRPQHF.

The V gene is TRBV7-2, the J gene TRBJ2-7; no reliable D call. V lost 2 bases and J lost 5, with 13 bases in between. CDR3 length: 14 residues. The germline CDR1 and CDR2 sequences are SGHTA and FQGNSA. The CDR3 DNA sequence: TGTGCCAGCAGCTTAAGTTCTCGAGACCACGAGCAGTACTTC. It yields the protein CASSLSSRDHEQYF.

The gene calls are TRBV6-5 and TRBJ1-1; D is possibly TRBD1 (5 bases). CDR1 and CDR2 (germline): MNHEY, SVGAGI. Trimming stripped 1 base from V and 3 bases from J, with 9 bases between. CDR3 length: 14 residues. CDR3 DNA: TGTGCCAGCAGTTACTTGGGGGGATACACTGAAGCTTTCTTT. This sequence encodes CASSYLGGYTEAFF.

This chain joins TRBV9 and TRBJ2-5, with 7 bases fitting TRBD2. The CDR3 is 13 residues long. Germline V gene data show CDR1 as SGDLS and CDR2 as YYNGEE. After removal of 4 bases from V and 1 base from J, the junction contained 1 base not matched to a gene. In DNA form, the CDR3 reads TGTGCCAGCAGCAGCGGGACCCAAGAGACCCAGTACTTC. Protein: CASSSGTQETQYF.

The rearrangement joins TRBV7-9 to TRBJ2-5, with D possibly called TRBD1 or TRBD2 (6 bases each). Looked up from germline, CDR1 is SEHNR and CDR2 is FQNEAQ (reference sequence). V was pared by 5 bases and J by 5 bases, with 24 bases between. The CDR3 extends over 17 amino acids. The CDR3 DNA follows: TGTGCCAGCAGCGTATTAAGTGGGGGGCTTGGATCGGAGACCCAGTACTTC. As protein: CASSVLSGGLGSETQYF.

This sequence joins TRBV6-5 and TRBJ2-1, with 8 bases identical to TRBD2. Germline trimming cut 3 bases from V and 6 bases from J; bases unmatched to any gene: 4. Germline V CDR1 and CDR2: MNHEY, SVGAGI. This CDR3 has 14 residues. The CDR3 DNA reads TGTGCCAGCAGTTATGACGGGAGGGCCAATGAGCAGTTCTTC. As protein: CASSYDGRANEQFF.

This sequence joins TRBV2 and TRBJ2-4; 8 bases fit TRBD1. Germline values: CDR1 SNHLY, CDR2 FYNNEI. CDR3 length: 18 residues. J gave up 1 base and V 7 bases, and 15 bases lay outside the gene matches. The CDR3, as DNA: TGTGCCAGCAACCAGGACAGGGAATATTTAGGGGCCAAAAACATTCAGTACTTC. Translating gives CASNQDREYLGAKNIQYF.